This T cell receptor beta chain was sequenced for a study of cytomegalovirus exposure and HLA in healthy donors (dated by TCRdb to the late 2010s). For the wider study: In an earlier analysis of some 610 of the donors, roughly 300 Gb of sequence data and 120 million or so unique TCR beta sequences from 180 million or so T cells were reported. An early release covering roughly 640 HLA-typed donors comprised 300 to 350 gigabases of sequencing data and roughly 86 million unique TCR sequences. Among the roughly 400 genotyped donors, around 81% belonged to the genetic ancestry cluster associated with self-reported Caucasian donors. The study aimed to test whether cataloging public T cell receptors could reveal signatures of past pathogen exposure. The study used immunosequencing to profile the T cell repertoires of under 700 subjects and linked those repertoires to cytomegalovirus serostatus. A separate validation cohort of over 95 different subjects was used in addition to the 666-subject first cohort. High-throughput TCR immunosequencing, statistical association of individual TCRs with disease status, and machine learning were combined to predict cytomegalovirus infection status. A later analysis re-analyzed previously published TCR beta repertoires from 500 to 700 donors and added high-resolution HLA genotyping to study TCR occurrence patterns. The later analysis used no new phenotypic data to find candidate immune exposures, relying instead on TCR beta sequences and their occurrence across donors. An earlier analysis of more than 450 of the donors used high-throughput TCR beta sequencing to judge whether each TCR beta V gene segment behaved as functional or pseudogenic. Alongside the repertoire data, information on donor age, sex, ethnicity and CMV serostatus was compiled. In a later genetic analysis, genome-wide SNP genotypes for about three fifths of the roughly 670 donors were used, and that subset was treated as a discovery cohort. Every repertoire in the discovery cohort had been generated on one and the same sequencing platform. HLA typing covered class I and class II loci at four-digit resolution. Typing coverage varied by locus: roughly 629-640 donors for A, B, C, DRB1 and DQB1; approximately 520 for DQA1; about 590 for DPA1; around 450 for DPB1. Several DR-DQ haplotypes were treated as single units for association and clustering because of strong linkage in the cohort. Among roughly 400 genotyped donors of the cohort, an average of about 220,000 unique TCR beta nucleotide sequences was sequenced per donor, of which 15% to 20% were non-productive. Beyond this particular receptor, the publication reports: Correlated functional status among segregating V segments might be attributable to linkage disequilibrium, but an unknown experimental factor could not be ruled out. In both the original and validation cohorts, the classifier was reported to diagnose cytomegalovirus status with high specificity and sensitivity. The study listed approximately 150 TCR beta chains as associated with cytomegalovirus. A few of the identified cytomegalovirus-associated TCR beta chains were confirmed in vitro to be specific for cytomegalovirus antigens. HLA typing was unavailable for some donors at each locus, so association tests used only the typed subset. A further reported finding was that TCR beta sequences accurately predicted the HLA-A and HLA-B alleles for most subjects in the first cohort. V-gene and J-gene trimming of TCR beta chains was associated with a missense DCLRE1C variant in a later genetic analysis, and the association was replicated in an independent cohort. Most TCR sequences were observed very rarely across donors, whereas some public TCRs were present in many individuals. A later analysis found that TCR association rates varied across HLA loci, with DRB1 alleles showing the most associated TCRs and HLA-C alleles the fewest. Some IMGT-functional V segments, including TRBV6-2 and TRBV6-3, could not be distinguished by the 87-base-pair reads and were therefore excluded. According to a later analysis, parvovirus B19, influenza, CMV and Epstein-Barr virus appeared linked to several top co-occurrence clusters. A later analysis found that most CMV-associated TCR beta chains appeared HLA-restricted, with HLA associations seemingly driven largely by CMV exposure. Because counts were too low, seventeen rarely observed V segments, including chromosome 9 orphons, were excluded from the earlier analysis of 587 of the donors. Compared with equally common non-associated chains, HLA-associated TCR beta chains in a later analysis were more clonally expanded and had lower generation probabilities. Broadly in line with IMGT annotations, most TCR beta V segments showed up in productive rearrangements about 87% or about 30% of the time in an earlier analysis of about 500 of the donors. When HLA alleles, especially DR and DQ, strongly co-occurred, attributing TCR associations to individual alleles was difficult. The only immune exposure information available for the cohort was CMV serostatus. It was suggested by the authors that the approach could potentially be generalized to other disease states and immunological phenotypes. At a false discovery rate of 0.05, a later analysis linked about 16,000 TCR beta sequences to specific HLA alleles. A group of highly shared sequence variants was considered likely to be a technical artifact of the sequencing pipeline. The presence/absence analyses assumed that sequencing depth was roughly uniform across donors, and that assumption may not be true. This cohort had only TCR beta chains sequenced, and the lack of alpha or paired-chain data limited which features could be detected. Compared with the approximately 710-donor mean, donors in an Asian-associated ancestry cluster had fewer N-insertions in productive TCRs, according to a later genetic analysis.

V is clipped by 1 base and J by 5 bases, and the sequence between their germline boundaries is 17 bases long. For CDR1 and CDR2, the germline V gene lists MGHRA and YSYEKL. Its CDR3 holds 17 amino acids, cysteine through phenylalanine. The only DNA kept is the CDR3, 51 bases in frame from the first base. The sample holds one count of this clone. This clone's antigen is unknown. No much larger clonotype is one base removed from it; base qualities were not supplied. In total, 630 or so healthy bone marrow donors made up the cohort. At the time of sampling, every cohort member was nominally healthy, though immune exposures that went unrecorded were likely present. The donor tested CMV seronegative, placing the donor among the 350 to 400 seronegative members of the cohort. A peripheral blood sample was provided by each donor, and peripheral blood mononuclear cells were used for TCR beta sequencing. Genomic DNA extraction from the blood cell samples was performed with the Qiagen DNeasy Blood Extraction Kit.

Library prep was done by the immunoSEQ multiplex PCR assay. For the multiplex PCR, a mixture combining 60 forward primers for TCR Vbeta segments and 13 reverse primers for TCR Jbeta segments was used. Amplification of the CDR3 region of rearranged TCR beta genes was performed with a multiplex PCR assay on genomic DNA. The Illumina HiSeq System was used to sequence the amplified TCR beta libraries as 87-base-pair reads. In the original analysis: A later analysis tallied roughly 80 million unique TCR beta chains across the 666 repertoires, and around 10 million of those chains were shared by two or more donors. Raw reads were error-corrected and collapsed into unique sequences with a nearest-neighbor algorithm that merged closely related sequences to remove PCR and sequencing errors. To assign V, D and J gene segments, CDR3 sequences were aligned to IMGT reference sequences. For a sequence to be retained, a match of at least six nucleotides was required to both a V gene segment and a J gene segment. Rearrangements were called productive when the CDR3 lacked stop codons and stayed in frame with V and J; all others were non-productive. Following IMGT convention, CDR3 was defined as the stretch from the second conserved V-encoded cysteine to the conserved J-encoded phenylalanine. In an earlier analysis of approximately 500 of the donors, sequences lacking an unambiguous match to a single V gene segment were excluded. In an earlier analysis of approximately 590 of the donors, a V segment was called functional when productive rearrangements were above 56.7%, and segregating when the standard deviation between donors exceeded 5%. A statistical classification framework was developed to diagnose cytomegalovirus status using the catalog of TCR beta chain sequences. V and J gene assignment, in a later analysis, came from comparing TCR nucleotide sequences with IMGT/GENE-DB human TR gene sequences. A later analysis assigned CDR3 sequences and most-parsimonious VDJ recombination scenarios with the TCRdist pipeline. In a later analysis, each TCR beta chain was defined by its CDR3 amino acid sequence together with its V-gene family, and reads without a unique V-gene family were excluded. In a later analysis, a few hundred highly shared, low-generation-probability nucleotide sequences were removed to address suspected cross-contamination and a sequencing artifact. A later analysis calculated a clonal expansion index for each public chain from normalized within-repertoire ranks of inferred template counts. Generation probabilities in a later analysis came from a VDJ recombination model fitted to out-of-frame rearrangements, and those results were checked against IGoR. In a later analysis, hypergeometric tests were used to score TCR-TCR, TCR-HLA and TCR-CMV co-occurrence, with a repertoire-size bias correction applied to TCR pairs. False discovery rates were estimated in a later analysis by permuting HLA or CMV assignments 20 times. A later analysis grouped co-occurring TCRs with DBSCAN, adding TCRdist sequence similarity when clustering within HLA-allele-positive subsets. Repertoires with fewer than 30,000 or more than 120,000 public chains, plus five repertoires with anomalous nucleotide sharing, were excluded from co-occurrence clustering. TCRdb carries this immuneACCESS record with in-frame sequences only. Its versions omit some clonotypes, under half of them owing to an unresolved V gene in the studies checked, with the rest unexplained. V and J calls and clone size come straight from that table; D and trimming were deduced from the DNA. The sample has 100,000 to 150,000 clones on record, around 80% of them singletons. The ten largest clones represent approximately 2.4% of the sample.

The sequence joins TRBV4-1 to TRBJ2-2, with the D gene too uncertain to name. This TCR came from a man aged 50 to 59 in good health and CMV-seronegative. Sequencing was done on a sample of PBMCs. Here the CDR3 is given as CASSQVTPLGSTGELFF. The DNA sequence is given as TGCGCCAGCAGCCAAGTTACCCCCCTAGGTTCGACCGGGGAGCTGTTTTTT.